The 12 T cell receptor beta chains below all came from one sample that was sequenced in a study of blood T cell repertoires in COVID-19. TCRdb keeps only in-frame clones here, not all; method: immunoSEQ multiplex PCR. The table records a few hundred thousand clones, just under 90% of them present only once. Sequenced material: PBMCs or T cells enriched from blood (not recorded which). These receptors all stem from a woman in her twenties or thirties who had recovered from COVID-19.

The chain couples TRBV3-1 (or the pseudogene TRBV3-2) to TRBJ1-1; no firm D call. Trimming left V 1 base short and J 3 bases short, with 6 bases between. Germline V gene data show CDR1 as LGHDT and CDR2 as YNNKEL (reference sequence). This CDR3 comprises 13 residues. Here the CDR3 DNA reads TGTGCCAGCAGCCAAGGACGGGACACTGAAGCTTTCTTT. This translates into CASSQGRDTEAFF.

Only a few counts were recorded for this clone. V and J are TRBV9 and TRBJ2-7; D might be TRBD2 (6 bases). This CDR3 region has 15 residues. Trimming removed 0 bases from V and 6 bases from J, with 16 bases in between. The V gene's germline CDR1 is SGDLS and CDR2 YYNGEE. The CDR3: CASSVGFRERGEQYF. For the CDR3, the DNA is TGTGCCAGCAGCGTAGGTTTCCGGGAGAGGGGCGAGCAGTACTTC. The variable domain in full, completed from reference TRBV9 and TRBJ2-7, reads DSGVTQTPKHLITATGQRVTLRCSPRSGDLSVYWYQQSLDQGLQFLIQYYNGEERAKGNILERFSAQQFPDLHSELNLSSLELGDSALYFCASSVGFRERGEQYFGPGTRLTVT.

This clone was observed once. The chain carries TRBV28 and TRBJ2-5; D might be TRBD1 (5 bases). Per the germline V gene, CDR1 is MDHEN and CDR2 is SYDVKM. The germline V and J ends were trimmed by 2 bases and 2 bases, with 12 bases remaining between them. CDR3 length: 15 amino acids. CDR3 region: CASSLRWTLQETQYF. The CDR3 DNA reads TGTGCCAGCAGTTTACGGTGGACACTACAAGAGACCCAGTACTTC.

This clone was observed a handful of times. The gene calls are TRBV19 and TRBJ1-1; 12 bases map to TRBD1. Germline trimming cut 8 bases from V and 1 base from J; bases unmatched to any gene: 5. Looked up from germline, CDR1 is LNHDA and CDR2 is SQIVND (reference sequence). The CDR3 extends over 15 amino acids. The CDR3 loop reads CASRDRGRGNTEAFF. CDR3 bases: TGTGCCAGTCGGGACAGGGGGCGAGGGAACACTGAAGCTTTCTTT.

The chain recombines TRBV6-2 or TRBV6-3 with TRBJ1-2, with TRBD1 matching over 7 bases. V shed 4 bases and J 4 bases; nucleotides not matched to a gene: 6. Germline lookup yields CDR1 MNHEY and CDR2 SVGEGT. The CDR3 sequence is 14 residues long. The CDR3 coding sequence is TGTGCCAGCAGTTCCTCTGACAGGGTCTATGGCTACACCTTC. Translating gives CASSSSDRVYGYTF.

This clone was found once. This chain joins TRBV19 and TRBJ1-6; 7 bases map to TRBD1. Losses at the gene ends were 2 bases for V and 10 bases for J; bases not matched to a gene: 23. Germline V gives CDR1 LNHDA, CDR2 SQIVND (reference sequence). CDR3 length equals 20 residues. The CDR3: CASSIRGAGRGKVLGSPLHF. The DNA for the CDR3 is TGTGCCAGTAGTATAAGAGGGGCGGGCAGGGGGAAGGTGTTAGGGTCACCCCTCCACTTT.

The V gene is TRBV9, the J gene TRBJ1-1, with 7 positions matching TRBD1. The CDR3 consists of 14 residues. V dropped 0 bases and J dropped 6; count of bases not matched to a gene: 5. From germline, CDR1 is SGDLS and CDR2 YYNGEE. The CDR3 DNA reads as TGTGCCAGCAGCGTAGCTTCGACAGGGTCTGAAGCTTTCTTT. It specifies CASSVASTGSEAFF.

V is TRBV2 and J is TRBJ1-2; 11 bases agree with TRBD1. CDR1 is SNHLY, CDR2 FYNNEI, per germline. This CDR3 has 14 residues. Trimming at V came to 9 bases and at J to 4 bases, leaving 7 bases not matched to a gene. Here the CDR3 reads CASGGQGVVYGYTF. The CDR3 bases are TGTGCCAGTGGGGGACAGGGGGTAGTCTATGGCTACACCTTC.

The V gene is TRBV18, the J gene TRBJ2-7, with D hard to call. Per germline, CDR1 KGHSH and CDR2 LQKENI. The V gene lost 5 bases and the J gene lost 0 bases, with 5 bases spanning the gap. The CDR3 extends over 12 amino acids. The CDR3 DNA reads as TGTGCCAGCTCATTCCGCTCCTACGAGCAGTACTTC. Translating gives CASSFRSYEQYF.

This clone was detected only once. The chain is built from TRBV9 and TRBJ2-1; D may be TRBD1 (6 bases). Germline CDR1 and CDR2: SGDLS and YYNGEE. V was clipped by 3 bases and J by 4 bases, with 17 bases between them. CDR3 length equals 16 residues. The CDR3 DNA sequence: TGTGCCAGCAGCGGCGGACAGTCGTACGATTACAATGAGCAGTTCTTC. Translating it yields CASSGGQSYDYNEQFF.

This clone was detected only a few times. Distinct nucleotide sequences in the sample also encode this CDR3. The chain uses TRBV5-1 and TRBJ1-1; tentatively, D is TRBD1 (6 bases). The germline V gene has CDR1 SGHRS and CDR2 YFSETQ. V lost 0 bases and J 0 bases, leaving 6 bases between the germline ends. This CDR3 has 14 residues. The chain's CDR3 is CASSLGTVNTEAFF. The CDR3 region has the DNA TGCGCCAGCAGCTTGGGGACAGTGAACACTGAAGCTTTCTTT.

This chain joins TRBV6-5 and TRBJ2-2; a weak D match, TRBD2 (5 bases). CDR1 and CDR2 (germline): MNHEY, SVGAGI. Trimming pared 8 bases from V and 3 bases from J, leaving 16 bases between. The CDR3 is made up of 15 amino acids. The CDR3 DNA is TGTGCCAGCTCCGAAGGGAGTCGGGACACCGGGGAGCTGTTTTTT. Translated: CASSEGSRDTGELFF.